This T cell receptor (beta chain) derives from a study of shared clonotypes between healthy human individuals. Study-wide context: Donors had three CD4 naive, three CD4 memory, two CD8 naive and one CD8 memory plate apiece. General study findings and limits: Even with large depth, rarefaction showed that sorted-subset sequencing was incomplete.

Germline CDR1 is DFQATT and CDR2 is SNEGSKA (reference sequence). Trimming left V 4 bases short and J 7 bases short, with 11 bases between. There are 11 residues in the CDR3. With regard to this clone: Its antigen is as yet unknown.

Sequencing used immunoSEQ multiplex PCR; TCRdb keeps in-frame clones, though not all of them. The table records roughly 2 million clones, 85% to 95% of them present only once. The sequenced material came from naive CD4+ T cells sorted from blood. Specified subset: CD45RA+ positively selected. The receptor comes from a man younger than 35 in good health. This rearrangement joins TRBV20-1 to TRBJ2-7; no clear D. In DNA form, the CDR3 reads TGCAGTGCTAAAATACGAGGAGAGCAGTACTTC. This gives the protein CSAKIRGEQYF.